These 22 T cell receptor beta chains were all obtained from the same sample, sequenced in a study of T cell clonality in common variable immunodeficiency. Study-wide points: Reportedly, TCR beta sequences from common variable immunodeficiency showed fewer deletions and N-nucleotide insertions.

TCRdb's table, derived via immunoSEQ multiplex PCR, lists solely in-frame clones and lacks some. The sample yields 16,000 or so clones, without any singletons. Antigen specificity for these receptors is unknown. Sequencing input: peripheral blood mononuclear cells. These receptors all stem from a human donor with common variable immunodeficiency.

Comments on this clone: Read data end 3 residues before the CDR3 end; the end is taken from the germline J gene. The rearrangement joins TRBV19 to TRBJ1-3; no clear D gene. Germline V gene sequence: CDR1 LNHDA, CDR2 SQIVND (reference sequence). The CDR3 covers 13 residues. V lost 9 bases and J lost 3, with 12 bases in between. The CDR3 sequence: CASRVLDGNTIYF. The sequenced CDR3 bases are TGTGCCAGCCGGGTTCTGGATGGAAACACC.

Concerning this clone: Coverage ceases 3 residues before the CDR3 finishes, and the germline J gene fills in the end. The J gene is TRBJ1-5, the V gene TRBV19; D gene unclear. Between the trimmed V and J ends, which lost 5 bases and 3 bases, there was a span of 8 bases. CDR1 and CDR2 (germline): LNHDA, SQIVND (reference sequence). The CDR3 has 13 amino acids. CDR3 DNA, as far as it was read: TGTGCCAGTAGTCACGGTTACAATCAGCCC. It codes for CASSHGYNQP. The CDR3 as a whole reads CASSHGYNQPQHF.

This clone has more than one count but fewer than ten. The CDR3: CASSPPSPGSGETQYF. The sequenced part of the CDR3 DNA is TGTGCCAGCTCACCACCGAGCCCGGGCTCAGGGGAGACC. This chain joins TRBV18 and TRBJ2-5, with a weak D call TRBD1 (5 bases). The observed sequence ends 3 residues before the CDR3 terminus, with the missing tail filled in from the germline J gene. Germline assignment: CDR1 KGHSH and CDR2 LQKENI. There are 16 residues in the CDR3. V lost 0 bases and J lost 5, with 16 bases in between.

This clone was detected ten times or more. With the read ending 3 residues before the CDR3 end, the germline J gene is used to fill in that end. The sample contains more than one DNA sequence encoding this CDR3. The chain carries TRBV18 and TRBJ2-1, with 8 bases aligning to TRBD1. Losses at the gene ends were 3 bases for V and 4 bases for J; bases not matched to a gene: 5. The CDR3 loop spans 15 amino acids. Germline values: CDR1 KGHSH, CDR2 LQKENI. The sequenced part of the CDR3 DNA is TGTGCCAGCTCACCCCAGGGGGCGGTTTACAATGAG. Translating it yields CASSPQGAVYNE. The entire CDR3 sequence reads CASSPQGAVYNEQFF.

This clone is judged medium-sized. The CDR3 loop is CASSRLTSGSYEQYF. The DNA read from the CDR3 is TGTGCCAGCAGTAGATTAACTAGCGGATCCTACGAG. The V call is TRBV7-6, the J call TRBJ2-7; 8 bases align to TRBD2. Sequencing ends 3 residues short of the CDR3 end; the germline J gene provides the rest. The V gene's germline CDR1 is SGHVS and CDR2 FNYEAQ. Trimming removed 6 bases from V and 1 base from J; junction bases left unmatched: 8. The CDR3 has 15 amino acids.

By share, this clone counts as medium-sized. The part of the CDR3 DNA that was read is TGTGCCAGCAGCCCGACCGGACAGGCAGGATCACCC. This sequence encodes CASSPTGQAGSP. In full, the CDR3 is CASSPTGQAGSPLHF. The chain employs TRBV14 and TRBJ1-6, with 7 bases identical to TRBD1. Read data end 3 residues before the CDR3 end; the end is taken from the germline J gene. Looked up from germline, CDR1 is SGHDN and CDR2 is FVKESK. V gave up 4 bases and J gave up 10 bases; unmatched junction bases: 10. There are 15 residues in the CDR3.

In regard to this clone: The missing CDR3 end, 3 residues past where the read stops, is filled in from the germline J gene. V usage is TRBV7-9 and J usage is TRBJ2-7, with 7 positions matching TRBD1. This CDR3 region has 14 residues. The V and J ends lost 5 bases and 3 bases, in that order; junction bases with no gene match: 7. Germline V lookup: CDR1 SEHNR, CDR2 FQNEAQ (reference sequence). CDR3 DNA (partial): TGTGCCAGCAGCCCGATCCGGGACAGCTACGAG. Translating it yields CASSPIRDSYE. The whole CDR3 protein is CASSPIRDSYEQYF. Variable domain in full (rest from reference TRBV7-9 and TRBJ2-7): DTGVSQNPRHKITKRGQNVTFRCDPISEHNRLYWYRQTLGQGPEFLTYFQNEAQLEKSRLLSDRFSAERPKGSFSTLEIQRTEQGDSAMYLCASSPIRDSYEQYFGPGTRLTVT.

On this clone itself: The read terminates 3 residues ahead of where the CDR3 ends, so the germline J gene completes it. The chain links TRBV18 to TRBJ1-5; 8 positions match TRBD1. Germline V lookup: CDR1 KGHSH, CDR2 LQKENI. The CDR3 loop spans 15 amino acids. Germline trimming cut 5 bases from V and 0 bases from J; bases unmatched to any gene: 3. CDR3 DNA, as far as it was read: TGTGCCAGCTCAATGGGACAGGCTAGCAATCAGCCC. The encoded protein is CASSMGQASNQP. The full CDR3 protein is CASSMGQASNQPQHF.

CDR3 region: CASSDRTGGHGYTF. The DNA read from the CDR3 is TGTGCCAGCAGTGATCGGACAGGGGGCCATGGC. V and J are TRBV2 and TRBJ1-2; 11 nucleotides match TRBD1. Read data end 3 residues before the CDR3 end; the end is taken from the germline J gene. This CDR3 is 14 amino acids long. Unmatched junction bases numbered 3, after V lost 3 bases and J lost 6 bases. Germline V gene lookup returns CDR1 SNHLY and CDR2 FYNNEI. Using reference TRBV2 and TRBJ1-2 for the parts outside the CDR3, the full variable domain is EPEVTQTPSHQVTQMGQEVILRCVPISNHLYFYWYRQILGQKVEFLVSFYNNEISEKSEIFDDQFSVERPDGSNFTLKIRSTKLEDSAMYFCASSDRTGGHGYTFGSGTRLTVV.

Concerning this clone itself: Read coverage stops 3 residues before the CDR3 terminus; the germline J gene supplies the remainder. The chain is built from TRBV7-2 and TRBJ1-2, with 11 bases identical to TRBD1. CDR3 length: 15 amino acids. Germline CDR1 SGHTA, CDR2 FQGNSA. The V segment lost 5 bases and the J segment 1 base; nucleotides outside the gene matches: 3. Incomplete CDR3 DNA: TGTGCCAGCAGCCCGGACAGGGGGCTTAACTATGGC. It is translated as CASSPDRGLNYG. The whole CDR3 protein reads CASSPDRGLNYGYTF.

With regard to this clone: Coverage ceases 3 residues before the CDR3 finishes, and the germline J gene fills in the end. The chain carries TRBV6-1 and TRBJ2-7; 12 bases are shared with TRBD2. This CDR3 contains 13 residues. V shed 4 bases and J 6 bases; nucleotides not matched to a gene: 1. Germline loops: CDR1 MNHNS, CDR2 SASEGT. CDR3 loop: CASSGGLAGEQYF. Partial CDR3 DNA: TGTGCCAGCAGTGGGGGACTAGCGGGCGAG.

This clone was recorded a few times. Coverage ceases 3 residues before the CDR3 finishes, and the germline J gene fills in the end. V and J are TRBV18 and TRBJ2-3; 7 bases line up with TRBD2. J lost 2 bases, V lost 3 bases, and 8 bases had no gene match. Per the germline V gene, CDR1 is KGHSH and CDR2 is LQKENI. The CDR3 spans 16 residues. The DNA read from the CDR3 is TGTGCCAGCTCACCCCAAGCGAGCGGGGTCACAGATACG. Its protein product is CASSPQASGVTDT. The CDR3, in full, reads CASSPQASGVTDTQYF.

This clone showed up just a few times. The read is 3 residues too short to cover the CDR3 end, so that end is filled in from the germline J gene. The chain couples TRBV7-9 to TRBJ1-4; D perhaps matches TRBD1 (5 bases). Germline V gene lookup returns CDR1 SEHNR and CDR2 FQNEAQ (reference sequence). The CDR3 is 15 residues long. Trimming took 1 base from V and 7 from J, leaving 13 bases between them. The DNA read from the CDR3 is TGTGCCAGCAGCTTAGTCGGCGGGGCGCGTGAAAAA. Translated: CASSLVGGAREK. The full CDR3 is CASSLVGGAREKLFF.

This clone came up a few times. Read coverage stops 3 residues before the CDR3 terminus; the germline J gene supplies the remainder. The rearrangement joins TRBV30 to TRBJ2-3; TRBD2 might be the D (6 bases). This CDR3 spans 15 amino acids. V lost 0 bases to trimming and J lost 4 bases, with 14 bases between them. Germline V lookup: CDR1 GTSNPN, CDR2 SVGIG (reference sequence). CDR3 amino acids: CAWSVRGMNPDTQYF. The DNA read from the CDR3 is TGTGCCTGGAGTGTACGGGGGATGAACCCAGATACG. Drawing the rest from reference TRBV30 and TRBJ2-3, the complete variable domain is SQTIHQWPATLVQPVGSPLSLECTVEGTSNPNLYWYRQAAGRGLQLLFYSVGIGQISSEVPQNLSASRPQDRQFILSSKKLLLSDSGFYLCAWSVRGMNPDTQYFGPGTRLTVL.

This clone was found many times. Read sequence stops 3 residues before the CDR3 end, and the germline J gene provides the missing end. The chain carries TRBV30 and TRBJ1-1, with D possibly TRBD1 on 6 matching bases. This CDR3 has 13 residues. CDR1 is GTSNPN and CDR2 is SVGIG in the germline V gene (reference sequence). V was trimmed by 3 bases and J by 1 base, leaving 9 bases between them. CDR3 sequence reads: CAWRTTGNTEAFF. The CDR3 DNA, read in part, is TGTGCCTGGAGGACGACAGGGAACACTGAA.

This clone is labeled as medium-sized. The CDR3 goes on 3 residues after the read ends, and that part is filled in from the germline J gene. The chain joins TRBV5-1 to TRBJ1-4, with a possible D match to TRBD1 (6 bases). Germline V gene data show CDR1 as SGHRS and CDR2 as YFSETQ. Trimming removed 0 bases from V and 4 bases from J, with 10 bases in between. CDR3 length: 15 amino acids. The covered CDR3 bases are TGCGCCAGCAGCTTGGAGGACAGCCGTAATGAAAAA. Residues: CASSLEDSRNEK. The full CDR3 protein reads CASSLEDSRNEKLFF.

This clone is classed as medium-sized. The read falls 3 residues short of the CDR3 end, and the missing part is taken from the germline J gene. The J gene is TRBJ2-1, the V gene TRBV29-1; 7 bases match TRBD1. The CDR3 contains 15 residues. Trimming cost V 2 bases and J 7 bases; bases outside gene matches: 11. CDR1 SQVTM and CDR2 ANQGSEA come from the germline V gene. CDR3 DNA (partial): TGCAGCGTTGAAACCCCATGGACAGGTGGAAATGAG. Its translation: CSVETPWTGGNE. In full, the CDR3 reads CSVETPWTGGNEQFF.

With respect to this clone: The read ends 3 residues before the CDR3 terminus; that terminus is restored from the germline J gene. This chain joins TRBV2 and TRBJ1-3; D call uncertain. The CDR3 loop spans 18 amino acids. Trimming pared 2 bases from V and 9 bases from J, leaving 26 bases between. The V gene's germline CDR1 is SNHLY and CDR2 FYNNEI. The DNA read from the CDR3 is TGTGCCAGCAGTGAAAACCCCGCGGGCGCTGCTTCGAAGGGCACC. It encodes CASSENPAGAASKGT. The whole CDR3 protein reads CASSENPAGAASKGTIYF.

Points on this clone: The sequence runs out 3 residues before the end of the CDR3; the remainder is reconstructed from the germline J gene. This sequence joins TRBV18 and TRBJ2-5, with 8 bases aligning to TRBD1. The V segment lost 0 bases and the J segment 6 bases; nucleotides outside the gene matches: 9. The CDR3 has 16 residues. The germline V gene encodes CDR1 KGHSH and CDR2 LQKENI. The sequenced CDR3 bases are TGTGCCAGCTCACCACCGGGACAGGAGAGAGGAAAGACC. It specifies CASSPPGQERGKT. The entire CDR3 is CASSPPGQERGKTQYF.

Remarks on this clone: The observed sequence ends 3 residues before the CDR3 terminus, with the missing tail filled in from the germline J gene. The chain uses TRBV29-1 and TRBJ2-3; 7 bases match TRBD2. V shed 3 bases, J shed 4 bases, and the junction held 4 bases outside the gene matches. The CDR3 sequence is 13 residues long. Germline lookup yields CDR1 SQVTM and CDR2 ANQGSEA. The CDR3 DNA, read in part, is TGCAGCGTTGAGGGGGGGAGCCCAGATACG. It specifies CSVEGGSPDT. The entire CDR3 sequence reads CSVEGGSPDTQYF.

This clone was found many times. CDR3 residues: CASKVGAANTEAFF. The DNA read from the CDR3 is TGTGCCAGCAAGGTTGGGGCAGCGAACACTGAA. This chain connects TRBV12-3 or TRBV12-4 to TRBJ1-1, with a possible D match to TRBD1 (5 bases). The read terminates 3 residues before the CDR3 end, so the remaining end is supplied by the germline J gene. Trimming shortened V by 7 bases and J by 1 base, and 13 bases separated the two germline ends. This CDR3 contains 14 residues.

This clone was seen ten or more times. The CDR3 bases that were read are TGTGCCTGGCAGGGGTTAGGAAACATT. Protein product: CAWQGLGNI. The whole CDR3 reads CAWQGLGNIQYF. The chain couples TRBV30 to TRBJ2-4; D is possibly TRBD1 (6 bases). The CDR3 goes on 3 residues after the read ends, and that part is filled in from the germline J gene. Per germline, CDR1 GTSNPN and CDR2 SVGIG (reference sequence). The V end was cut by 5 bases, the J end by 6 bases, with 11 bases between. The CDR3 is made up of 12 amino acids.